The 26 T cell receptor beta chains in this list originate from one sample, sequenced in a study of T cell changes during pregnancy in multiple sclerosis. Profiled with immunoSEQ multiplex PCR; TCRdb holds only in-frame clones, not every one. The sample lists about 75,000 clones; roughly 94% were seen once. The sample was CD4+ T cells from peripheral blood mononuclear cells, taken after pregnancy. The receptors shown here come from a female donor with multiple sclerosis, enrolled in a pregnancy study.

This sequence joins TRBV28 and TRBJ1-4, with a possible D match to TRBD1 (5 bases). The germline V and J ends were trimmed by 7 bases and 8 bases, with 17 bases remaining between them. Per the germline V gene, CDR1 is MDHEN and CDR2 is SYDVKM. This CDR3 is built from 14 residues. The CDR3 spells CASTLGGGEEKLFF. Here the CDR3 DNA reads TGTGCCAGCACCCTGGGGGGGGGTGAGGAAAAACTGTTTTTT.

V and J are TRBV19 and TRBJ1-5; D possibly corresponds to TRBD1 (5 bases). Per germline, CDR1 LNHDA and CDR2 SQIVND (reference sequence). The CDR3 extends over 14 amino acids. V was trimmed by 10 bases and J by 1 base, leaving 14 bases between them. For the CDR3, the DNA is TGTGCCACCTCCAGGAGGGACAGCAATCAGCCCCAGCATTTT. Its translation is CATSRRDSNQPQHF.

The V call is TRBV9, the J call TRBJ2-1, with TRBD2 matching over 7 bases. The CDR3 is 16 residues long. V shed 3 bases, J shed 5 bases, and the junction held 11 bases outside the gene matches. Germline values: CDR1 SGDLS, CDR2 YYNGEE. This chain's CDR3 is CASSAYTGGAHNEQFF. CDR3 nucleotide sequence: TGTGCCAGCAGCGCCTATACGGGGGGAGCTCACAATGAGCAGTTCTTC.

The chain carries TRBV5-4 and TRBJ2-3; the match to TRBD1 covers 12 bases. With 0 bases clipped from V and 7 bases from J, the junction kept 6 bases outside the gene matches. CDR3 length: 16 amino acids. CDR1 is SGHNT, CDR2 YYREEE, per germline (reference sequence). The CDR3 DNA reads TGTGCCAGCAGCTTGGAGGGACAGGGGGCGCGGTATACGCAGTATTTT. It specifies CASSLEGQGARYTQYF.

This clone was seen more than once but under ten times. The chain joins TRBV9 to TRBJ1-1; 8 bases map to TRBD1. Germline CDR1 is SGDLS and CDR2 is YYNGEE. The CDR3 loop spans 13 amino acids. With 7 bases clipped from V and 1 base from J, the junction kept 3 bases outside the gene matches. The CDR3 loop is CASGRGPNTEAFF. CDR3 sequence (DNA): TGTGCCAGCGGCAGGGGGCCGAACACTGAAGCTTTCTTT.

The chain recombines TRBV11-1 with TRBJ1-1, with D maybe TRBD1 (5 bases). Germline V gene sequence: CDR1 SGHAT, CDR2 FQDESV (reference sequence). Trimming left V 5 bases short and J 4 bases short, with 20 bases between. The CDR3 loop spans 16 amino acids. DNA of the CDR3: TGTGCCAGCAGCCCACGGATGGCAGGGTTAGGCACTGAAGCTTTCTTT. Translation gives CASSPRMAGLGTEAFF.

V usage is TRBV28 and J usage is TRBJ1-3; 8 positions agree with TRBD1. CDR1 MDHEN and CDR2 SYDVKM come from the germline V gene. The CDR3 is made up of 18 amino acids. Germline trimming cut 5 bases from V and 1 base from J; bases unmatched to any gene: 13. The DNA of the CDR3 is TGTGCCAGCAGTCCCGGACAGGGCGTATTGAATTCTGGAAACACCATATATTTT. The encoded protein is CASSPGQGVLNSGNTIYF.

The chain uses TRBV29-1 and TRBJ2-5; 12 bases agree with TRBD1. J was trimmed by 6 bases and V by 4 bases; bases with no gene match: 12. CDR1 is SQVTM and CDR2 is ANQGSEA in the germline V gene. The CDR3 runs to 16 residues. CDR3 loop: CSVAPGTGGSGKTQYF. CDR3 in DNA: TGCAGCGTTGCTCCCGGGACAGGGGGCAGCGGGAAGACCCAGTACTTC.

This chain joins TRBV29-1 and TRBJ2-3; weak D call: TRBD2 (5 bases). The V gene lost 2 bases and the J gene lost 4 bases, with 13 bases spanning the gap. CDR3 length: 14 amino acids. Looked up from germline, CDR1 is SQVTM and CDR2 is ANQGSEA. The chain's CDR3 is CSVETTRVADTQYF. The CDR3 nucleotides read TGCAGCGTTGAAACTACGCGGGTTGCAGATACGCAGTATTTT.

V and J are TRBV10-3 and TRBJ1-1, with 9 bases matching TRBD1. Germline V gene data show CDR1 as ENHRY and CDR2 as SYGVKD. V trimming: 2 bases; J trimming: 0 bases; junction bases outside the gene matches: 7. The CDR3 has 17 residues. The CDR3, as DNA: TGTGCCATCAGTGAGACAGGGGGCGCGAAAATGAACACTGAAGCTTTCTTT. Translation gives CAISETGGAKMNTEAFF.

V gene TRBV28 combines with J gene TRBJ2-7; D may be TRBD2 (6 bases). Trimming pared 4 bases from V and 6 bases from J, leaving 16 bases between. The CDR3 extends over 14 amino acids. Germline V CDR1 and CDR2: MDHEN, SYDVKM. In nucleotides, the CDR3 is TGTGCCAGCAGTTCGGTGGGACTCCTCCGCGAGCAGTACTTC. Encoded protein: CASSSVGLLREQYF.

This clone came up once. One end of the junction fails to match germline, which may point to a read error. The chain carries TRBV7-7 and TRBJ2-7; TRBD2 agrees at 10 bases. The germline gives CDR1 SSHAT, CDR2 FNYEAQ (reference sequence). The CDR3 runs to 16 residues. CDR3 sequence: CASRLSLGLALYEQYF. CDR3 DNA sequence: TGTGCTAGCAGGTTAAGCTTGGGACTAGCGCTCTACGAGCAGTACTTC.

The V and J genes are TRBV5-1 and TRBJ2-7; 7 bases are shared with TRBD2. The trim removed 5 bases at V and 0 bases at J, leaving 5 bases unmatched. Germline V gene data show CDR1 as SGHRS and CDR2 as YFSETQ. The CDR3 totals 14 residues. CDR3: CASRFGGNSYEQYF. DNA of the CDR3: TGCGCCAGCAGATTCGGGGGGAACTCCTACGAGCAGTACTTC.

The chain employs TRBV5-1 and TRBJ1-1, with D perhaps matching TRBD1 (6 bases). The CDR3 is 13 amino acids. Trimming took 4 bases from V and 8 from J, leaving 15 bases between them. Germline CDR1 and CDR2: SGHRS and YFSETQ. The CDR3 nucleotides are TGCGCCAGCAGCGCAGACAGGATTGCCGAAGCTTTCTTT. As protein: CASSADRIAEAFF.

CDR3 DNA: TGCAGCGCACCGGGACAGGGAGTACATGGCTACACCTTC. Its protein is CSAPGQGVHGYTF. V is TRBV29-1 and J is TRBJ1-2; 9 bases map to TRBD1. This CDR3 region has 13 residues. Per germline, CDR1 SQVTM and CDR2 ANQGSEA. V lost 7 bases to trimming and J lost 6 bases; unmatched junction nucleotides: 9. The full variable domain, its missing parts supplied by reference TRBV29-1 and TRBJ1-2, is SAVISQKPSRDICQRGTSLTIQCQVDSQVTMMFWYRQQPGQSLTLIATANQGSEATYESGFVIDKFPISRPNLTFSTLTVSNMSPEDSSIYLCSAPGQGVHGYTFGSGTRLTVV.

CDR3 in DNA: TGTGCCAGCAGTGACCCGCCGGACAGCTTCTACGAGCAGTACTTC. Its protein is CASSDPPDSFYEQYF. J is TRBJ2-7 and V is TRBV28, with D possibly matching TRBD1 (6 bases). This CDR3 comprises 15 residues. CDR1 is MDHEN and CDR2 is SYDVKM in the germline V gene. With 5 bases removed from V and 3 bases from J, the gap between germline ends came to 17 bases. Full variable domain (rest looked up from reference TRBV28 and TRBJ2-7): DVKVTQSSRYLVKRTGEKVFLECVQDMDHENMFWYRQDPGLGLRLIYFSYDVKMKEKGDIPEGYSVSREKKERFSLILESASTNQTSMYLCASSDPPDSFYEQYFGPGTRLTVT.

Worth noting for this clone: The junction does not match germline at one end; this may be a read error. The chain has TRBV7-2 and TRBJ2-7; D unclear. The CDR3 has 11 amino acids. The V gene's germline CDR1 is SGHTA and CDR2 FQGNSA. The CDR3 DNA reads TGTGCCAGCAGCTTAGGATGGCGGAATTTCTTC. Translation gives CASSLGWRNFF.

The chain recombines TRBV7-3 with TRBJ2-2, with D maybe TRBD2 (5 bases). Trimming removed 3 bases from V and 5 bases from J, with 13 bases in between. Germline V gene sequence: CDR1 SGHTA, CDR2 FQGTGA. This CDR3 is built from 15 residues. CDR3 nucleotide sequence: TGTGCCAGCAGCTTCACCGGTCGGGGTACCGGGGAGCTGTTTTTT. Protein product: CASSFTGRGTGELFF.

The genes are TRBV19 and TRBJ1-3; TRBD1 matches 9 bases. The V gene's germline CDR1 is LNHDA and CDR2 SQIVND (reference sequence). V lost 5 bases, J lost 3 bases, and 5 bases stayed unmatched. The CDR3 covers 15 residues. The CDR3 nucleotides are TGTGCCAGTAGTCTCGTGGACAGGGGTGGAAACACCATATATTTT. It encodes CASSLVDRGGNTIYF.

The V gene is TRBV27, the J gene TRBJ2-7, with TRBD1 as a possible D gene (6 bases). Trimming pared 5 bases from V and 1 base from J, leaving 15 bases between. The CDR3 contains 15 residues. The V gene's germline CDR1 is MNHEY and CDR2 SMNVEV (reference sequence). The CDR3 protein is CASSSQGHRSYEQYF. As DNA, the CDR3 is TGTGCCAGCAGTAGCCAGGGGCATAGGTCCTACGAGCAGTACTTC.

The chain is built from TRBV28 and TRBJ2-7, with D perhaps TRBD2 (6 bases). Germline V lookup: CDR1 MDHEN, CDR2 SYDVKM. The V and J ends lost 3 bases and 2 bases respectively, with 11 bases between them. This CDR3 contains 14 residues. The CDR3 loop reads CASSFLSGTYEQYF. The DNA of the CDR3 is TGTGCCAGCAGTTTTCTTAGCGGAACCTACGAGCAGTACTTC.

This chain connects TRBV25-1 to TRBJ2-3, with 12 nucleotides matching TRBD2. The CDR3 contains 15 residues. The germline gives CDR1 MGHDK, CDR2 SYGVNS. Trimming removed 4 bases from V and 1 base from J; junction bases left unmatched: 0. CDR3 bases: TGTGCCAGCAGTGGGACTAGCGGGGGCACAGATACGCAGTATTTT. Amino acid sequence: CASSGTSGGTDTQYF.

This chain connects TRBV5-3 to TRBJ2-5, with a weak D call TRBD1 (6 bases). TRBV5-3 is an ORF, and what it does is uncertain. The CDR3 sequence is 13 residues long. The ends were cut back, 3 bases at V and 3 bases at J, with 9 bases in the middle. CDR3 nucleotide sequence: TGTGCCAGAAGCTCGGGACATAAAGAGACCCAGTACTTC. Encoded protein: CARSSGHKETQYF.

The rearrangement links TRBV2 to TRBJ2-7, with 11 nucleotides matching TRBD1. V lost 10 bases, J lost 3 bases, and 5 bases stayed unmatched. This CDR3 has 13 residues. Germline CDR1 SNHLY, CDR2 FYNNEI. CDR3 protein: CAITDRGLYEQYF. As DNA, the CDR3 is TGTGCCATTACGGACAGGGGGCTCTACGAGCAGTACTTC.

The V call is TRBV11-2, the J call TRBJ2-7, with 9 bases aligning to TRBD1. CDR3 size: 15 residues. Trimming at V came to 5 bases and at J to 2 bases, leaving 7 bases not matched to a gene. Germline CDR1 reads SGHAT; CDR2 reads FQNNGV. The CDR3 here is CASSKNRDRAYEQYF. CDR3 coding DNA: TGTGCCAGCAGCAAAAACAGGGACAGGGCCTACGAGCAGTACTTC. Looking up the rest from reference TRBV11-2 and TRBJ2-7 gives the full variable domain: EAGVAQSPRYKIIEKRQSVAFWCNPISGHATLYWYQQILGQGPKLLIQFQNNGVVDDSQLPKDRFSAERLKGVDSTLKIQPAKLEDSAVYLCASSKNRDRAYEQYFGPGTRLTVT.

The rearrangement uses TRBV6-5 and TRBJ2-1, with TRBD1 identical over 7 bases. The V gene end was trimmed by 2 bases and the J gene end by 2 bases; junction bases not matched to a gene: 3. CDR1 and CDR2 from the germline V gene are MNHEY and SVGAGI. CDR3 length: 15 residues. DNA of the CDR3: TGTGCCAGCAGTTACCGACAGGGTACCTACAATGAGCAGTTCTTC. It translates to CASSYRQGTYNEQFF.